This T cell receptor beta chain derives from a study of a mutant IDH1 vaccine in newly diagnosed glioma. Repertoires were generated with immunoSEQ multiplex PCR, while TCRdb's copy carries only in-frame clones and drops some. The sample records around 40,000 clones, 65% to 90% being singletons. A word on this clone: What it binds is not known.

Time point reported: week 47, end of study. What each vaccine dose contained was 300 ug of mutant IDH1 20-mer peptide, accompanied by topical imiquimod. Across weeks 1, 3, 5, 7, 11, 15, 19 and 23, patients received a vaccination each time, eight in all. CDR1 is MNHEY and CDR2 is SVGAGI in the germline V gene. The V end lost 6 bases, the J end lost 5 bases, and 16 bases lay between the germline ends. There are 15 residues in the CDR3. The rearrangement links TRBV6-5 to TRBJ2-2; D is possibly TRBD2 (5 bases). The sequence came from a man aged 18 to 30 with glioma. Some clones in this sample may be carry-over from other donors' samples. This sample comprised PBMCs, obtained from a glioma patient whose treatment included an IDH1 peptide vaccine. The CDR3 here is CASRLGLSGTGELFF. CDR3 nucleotides: TGTGCCAGCAGACTCGGACTTAGTGGAACCGGGGAGCTGTTTTTT.